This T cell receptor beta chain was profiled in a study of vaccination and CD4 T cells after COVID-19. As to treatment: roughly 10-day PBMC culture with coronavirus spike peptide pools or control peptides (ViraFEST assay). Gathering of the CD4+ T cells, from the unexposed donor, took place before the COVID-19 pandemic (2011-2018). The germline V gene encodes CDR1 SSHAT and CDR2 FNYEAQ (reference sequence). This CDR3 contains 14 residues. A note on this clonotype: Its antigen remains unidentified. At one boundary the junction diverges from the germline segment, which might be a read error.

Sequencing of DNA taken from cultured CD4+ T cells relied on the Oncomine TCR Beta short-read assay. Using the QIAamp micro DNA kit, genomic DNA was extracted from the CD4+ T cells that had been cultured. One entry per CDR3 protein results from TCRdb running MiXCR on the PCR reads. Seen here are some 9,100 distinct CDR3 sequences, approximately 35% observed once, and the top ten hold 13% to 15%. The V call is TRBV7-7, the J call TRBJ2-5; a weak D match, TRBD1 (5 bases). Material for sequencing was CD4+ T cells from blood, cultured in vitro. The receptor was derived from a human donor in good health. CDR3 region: CASSLVQGSETQYF. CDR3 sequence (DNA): TGTGCTAGCAGCTTAGTCCAGGGCTCTGAGACCCAGTACTTC.